This is a list of T cell receptor beta chains from one sample in a study of blood T cell repertoires in COVID-19. Sequenced by immunoSEQ multiplex PCR; TCRdb stores in-frame clones only, minus some. The sample lists approximately 270,000 clones; around 85% were seen once. Sequences were obtained from PBMCs or T cells enriched from blood (not recorded which). The origin of the receptors is a woman aged 45-65 years who had recovered from COVID-19. Both conserved end residues are part of each CDR3. Fields, in order: D gene, clone size, V gene, J gene, CDR3 DNA, CDR3 protein. The D gene is left open where the match is weak. Where a row states a size, it is once, few, many or the class of an expanded clone; other rows omit it.

>TRBD1|NA|TRBV19|TRBJ1-4
TGTGCCACGGTACTGCGGGACAGCCATGAAAAACTGTTTTTT
CATVLRDSHEKLFF
>TRBD2|NA|TRBV2|TRBJ2-7
TGTGCCAGCAGTCCATACCGGGACTACTACGAGCAGTACTTC
CASSPYRDYYEQYF
>TRBD1|NA|TRBV15|TRBJ2-7
TGTGCCACCAGCAGAGAGACAGGGGTTTACGAGCAGTACTTC
CATSRETGVYEQYF
>NA|NA|TRBV27|TRBJ2-7
TGTGCCAGCAGTTTTGGGGGGATCGGCTTCTACGAGCAGTACTTC
CASSFGGIGFYEQYF
>TRBD1|NA|TRBV6-5|TRBJ2-2
TGTGCCAGCAGTCCAACAGGGGAGACCGGGGAGCTGTTTTTT
CASSPTGETGELFF
>NA|NA|TRBV27|TRBJ1-6
TGTGCCAGCAGTTTGTTAGGGAGCTCCTATAATTCACCCCTCCACTTT
CASSLLGSSYNSPLHF
>NA|NA|TRBV2|TRBJ2-7
TGTGCCAGTACAGGGTTTTCCGAGCAGTACTTC
CASTGFSEQYF
>TRBD1|NA|TRBV4-1|TRBJ2-5
TGCGCCAGCAGCCAAGATCTAACAGGGGGTTTGTTTGGAGAGACCCAGTACTTC
CASSQDLTGGLFGETQYF
>NA|NA|TRBV15|TRBJ1-1
TGTGCCACCAGCAGAGATCAGGGGAACGAGAACACTGAAGCTTTCTTT
CATSRDQGNENTEAFF
>TRBD2|NA|TRBV11-3|TRBJ2-2
TGTGCCAGCAGATCCGGGACTAGCGGCACCGGGGAGCTGTTTTTT
CASRSGTSGTGELFF
>TRBD1|NA|TRBV5-1|TRBJ1-5
TGCGCCAGCAGCTTATGGGGGACAGGCGGTCAGCCCCAGCATTTT
CASSLWGTGGQPQHF
>NA|NA|TRBV29-1|TRBJ2-5
TGCAGCGTTTACAGGGACCAAGAGACCCAGTACTTC
CSVYRDQETQYF
>NA|NA|TRBV3-1/TRBV3-2|TRBJ2-7
TGTGCCAGCAGCTTAGGGGTGTACGAGCAGTACTTC
CASSLGVYEQYF
>TRBD2|NA|TRBV18|TRBJ2-1
TGTGCCAGCTCACCCGGGACTAGCGGGATCAAAGGGGGCTCCTACAATGAGCAGTTCTTC
CASSPGTSGIKGGSYNEQFF
>NA|NA|TRBV2|TRBJ1-1
TGTGCCAGCAGTGAAGAGTCGCGGGACCGCACTGAAGCTTTCTTT
CASSEESRDRTEAFF
>NA|once|TRBV28|TRBJ2-1
TGTGCCAGCAGTTTTCTAGAGCAAATCTACAATGAGCAGTTCTTC
CASSFLEQIYNEQFF
>NA|NA|TRBV5-1|TRBJ1-1
TGCGCCAGCAGCTTGGGGGCCCGGGGGAGCACTGAAGCTTTCTTT
CASSLGARGSTEAFF
>NA|NA|TRBV12-3/TRBV12-4|TRBJ1-5
TGTGCCAGCACCAATAGGCTCCCAGGGCCCCAGCATTTT
CASTNRLPGPQHF
>NA|NA|TRBV4-1|TRBJ1-2
TGCGCCAGCAGCCAACCTGCCCCGGATGGCTACACCTTC
CASSQPAPDGYTF
>TRBD1|NA|TRBV5-4|TRBJ2-6
TGTGCCAGCAGCACCGACAGGGGGAAGAGCAACGTCCTGACTTTC
CASSTDRGKSNVLTF
>NA|NA|TRBV7-9|TRBJ2-5
TGTGCCAGCAGCCCCGACAGTCACCAAGAGACCCAGTACTTC
CASSPDSHQETQYF
>TRBD2|NA|TRBV10-3|TRBJ2-2
TGTGCCATCAGGGAGCGGGGGAACACCGGGGAGCTGTTTTTT
CAIRERGNTGELFF
>NA|NA|TRBV24-1|TRBJ2-3
TGTGCCACCAGAGGTCAGACAGACCGTACTAGCACAGATACGCAGTATTTT
CATRGQTDRTSTDTQYF
>NA|NA|TRBV28|TRBJ2-1
TGTGCCAGCAGTGTTACTACCTACAATGAGCAGTTCTTC
CASSVTTYNEQFF
>NA|NA|TRBV18|TRBJ2-5
TGTGCCAGCTCACCGGAGGGGGAGACCCAGTACTTC
CASSPEGETQYF
>TRBD2|NA|TRBV28|TRBJ2-3
TGTGCCAGCATTCAGACTAGCGGGAGGGCAGCAGATACGCAGTATTTT
CASIQTSGRAADTQYF
>TRBD1|NA|TRBV4-1|TRBJ2-4
TGCGCCAGCAGCCGGGAGGTAATAGGACAGGGAAGGAACATTCAGTACTTC
CASSREVIGQGRNIQYF
>NA|NA|TRBV7-6|TRBJ1-4
TGTGCCAGCGCAGAGGGGGATAGCGAAAAACTGTTTTTT
CASAEGDSEKLFF
>TRBD2|NA|TRBV24-1|TRBJ2-1
TGTGCCACCAGTGACAGGGACTACAACAATGAGCAGTTCTTC
CATSDRDYNNEQFF
>TRBD1|once|TRBV28|TRBJ2-7
TGTGCCAGCAGTTTAACAGGGGGCCCCTACGAGCAGTACTTC
CASSLTGGPYEQYF
>TRBD1|NA|TRBV5-1|TRBJ2-7
TGCGCCAGCAGCTTACCGGGACAGGACTCCTACGAGCAGTACTTC
CASSLPGQDSYEQYF
>NA|NA|TRBV7-9|TRBJ1-2
TGTGCCAGCAGCTCTAGCTATGGCTACACCTTC
CASSSSYGYTF
>TRBD1|once|TRBV7-9|TRBJ1-1
TGTGCCAGCAGATCGGACAGGGCGATGAACACTGAAGCTTTCTTT
CASRSDRAMNTEAFF
>TRBD1|NA|TRBV28|TRBJ1-2
TGTGCCAGCAGTTTCGGGGACAGGGATTATGGCTACACCTTC
CASSFGDRDYGYTF
>NA|NA|TRBV10-3|TRBJ2-1
TGTGCCATCAGAGAGGGTAGCTCCTACAATGAGCAGTTCTTC
CAIREGSSYNEQFF
>NA|NA|TRBV5-1|TRBJ2-1
TGCGCCAGCAGCTTGGTAGGTAGCGGAGGTGTTCCCTACAATGAGCAGTTCTTC
CASSLVGSGGVPYNEQFF
>NA|NA|TRBV7-3|TRBJ1-5
TGTGCCAGCAGCCCCCTGTTTAATCAGCCCCAGCATTTT
CASSPLFNQPQHF
>NA|NA|TRBV29-1|TRBJ1-1
TGCAGCGTTGAAGGACACAACACTGAAGCTTTCTTT
CSVEGHNTEAFF
>TRBD1|NA|TRBV7-3|TRBJ2-5
TGTGCCAGCAGCCCACACGGGACAGGGGAAGAGACCCAGTACTTC
CASSPHGTGEETQYF
>NA|NA|TRBV19|TRBJ1-4
TGTGCCAGTAGTAACAGACCCGCCCCAAATGAAAAACTGTTTTTT
CASSNRPAPNEKLFF
>NA|NA|TRBV7-2|TRBJ2-1
TGTGCCAGCAACCCTAGGGGAGGTGAGCAGTTCTTC
CASNPRGGEQFF
>TRBD2|NA|TRBV28|TRBJ2-7
TGTGCCAGCAGTTTGTCAACTAGCGGGAGTGAGGGGAACGAGCAGTACTTC
CASSLSTSGSEGNEQYF
>NA|NA|TRBV9|TRBJ2-3
TGTGCCAGCAGCGTAGAATCGGCGGGGTTGAGCACAGATACGCAGTATTTT
CASSVESAGLSTDTQYF
>NA|NA|TRBV2|TRBJ1-5
TGTGCCAGCATTGGGCAGGGCGGGGTGCCCCAGCATTTT
CASIGQGGVPQHF
>TRBD2|NA|TRBV5-4|TRBJ2-3
TGTGCCAGCAGGTCTGTGGTAGCGGGAGTTACAGATACGCAGTATTTT
CASRSVVAGVTDTQYF
>NA|NA|TRBV20-1|TRBJ1-5
TGCAGTGCTAGTTTAGGGACTGGCCAGCCCCAGCATTTT
CSASLGTGQPQHF
>TRBD2|NA|TRBV24-1|TRBJ2-1
TGTGCCACCAGCCCTAGCGGGAGGGGCGGGAATGAGCAGTTCTTC
CATSPSGRGGNEQFF
>NA|once|TRBV7-3|TRBJ2-2
TGTGCCAGCAGCTTCAACGGGAACACCGGGGAGCTGTTTTTT
CASSFNGNTGELFF
>TRBD1|NA|TRBV6-6|TRBJ1-1
TGTGCCAGCAGGGCTCTATCTTGGACAGGTGAAGCTTTCTTT
CASRALSWTGEAFF
>TRBD1|NA|TRBV10-3|TRBJ2-5
TGTGCCATCAGTGAAGGGACAGGGGTCGGAGAGACCCAGTACTTC
CAISEGTGVGETQYF
>TRBD1|NA|TRBV2|TRBJ2-3
TGTGCCAGCAGCGAGGGCAGGGGGCAACATACGCAGTATTTT
CASSEGRGQHTQYF
>NA|NA|TRBV28|TRBJ2-1
TGTGCCAGCAGTTTATGGGCTAGCAGCTACAATGAGCAGTTCTTC
CASSLWASSYNEQFF
>TRBD1|few|TRBV5-1|TRBJ2-2
TGCGCCAGCAGCCGCGGGACAGGGGTTACGAACACCGGGGAGCTGTTTTTT
CASSRGTGVTNTGELFF
>TRBD1|NA|TRBV7-3|TRBJ1-1
TGTGCCAGCAGCCAAGGGGGCGCGGACACTGAAGCTTTCTTT
CASSQGGADTEAFF
>NA|once|TRBV2|TRBJ1-6
TGTGCCAGCAGTGGGGGTATCTTGACAGGTGCCGATTATAATTCACCCCTCCACTTT
CASSGGILTGADYNSPLHF
>NA|NA|TRBV3-1/TRBV3-2|TRBJ1-2
TGTGCCAGCAGCCAAGCCGGGTACTATGGCTACACCTTC
CASSQAGYYGYTF
>NA|NA|TRBV29-1|TRBJ2-2
TGCAGCGTCTTCCGGGACATAGTCGGCGGGGAGCTGTTTTTT
CSVFRDIVGGELFF
>NA|NA|TRBV19|TRBJ2-7
TGTGCCAGTAGTATAGATTGGACAGCCTACGAGCAGTACTTC
CASSIDWTAYEQYF
>TRBD1|NA|TRBV27|TRBJ1-2
TGTGCCAGCAGTTGGGGGACAGGGTCGGTGAGGGGCTACACCTTC
CASSWGTGSVRGYTF
>TRBD1|NA|TRBV3-1/TRBV3-2|TRBJ1-1
TGTGCCAGCAGCCAAGATGAGGGGGCTTGGAACACTGAAGCTTTCTTT
CASSQDEGAWNTEAFF